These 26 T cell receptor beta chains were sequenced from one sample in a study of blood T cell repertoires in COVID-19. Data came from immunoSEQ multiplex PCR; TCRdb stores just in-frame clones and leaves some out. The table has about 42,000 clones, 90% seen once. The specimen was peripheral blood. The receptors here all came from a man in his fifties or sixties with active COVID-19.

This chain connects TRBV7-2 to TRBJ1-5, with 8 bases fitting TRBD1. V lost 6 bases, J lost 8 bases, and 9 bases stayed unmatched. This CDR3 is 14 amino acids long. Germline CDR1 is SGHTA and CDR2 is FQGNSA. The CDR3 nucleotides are TGTGCCAGCAGTCCCGGACAGGGAAAAGAGCCCCAGCATTTT. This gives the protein CASSPGQGKEPQHF.

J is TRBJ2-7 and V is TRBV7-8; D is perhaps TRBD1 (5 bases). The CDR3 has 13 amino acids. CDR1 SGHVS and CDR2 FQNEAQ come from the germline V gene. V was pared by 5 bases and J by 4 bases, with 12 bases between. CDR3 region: CASSRDRPYEQYF. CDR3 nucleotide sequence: TGTGCCAGCAGCAGAGACAGACCTTACGAGCAGTACTTC.

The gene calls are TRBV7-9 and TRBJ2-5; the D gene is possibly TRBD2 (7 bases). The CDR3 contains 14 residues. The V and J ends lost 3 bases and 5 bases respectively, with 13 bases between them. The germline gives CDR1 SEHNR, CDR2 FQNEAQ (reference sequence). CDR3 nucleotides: TGTGCCAGCAGCTTGGTCGGGGGGCCGGAGACCCAGTACTTC. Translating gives CASSLVGGPETQYF.

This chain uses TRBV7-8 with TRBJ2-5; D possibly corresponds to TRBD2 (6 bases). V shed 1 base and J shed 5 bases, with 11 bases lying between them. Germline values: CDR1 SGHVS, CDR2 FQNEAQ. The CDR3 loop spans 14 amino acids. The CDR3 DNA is TGTGCCAGCAGCTTAGTAACTAGCCGGGAGACCCAGTACTTC. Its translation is CASSLVTSRETQYF.

Written as DNA, the CDR3 is TGTGCCAGCAGTTACTCTCCAGGGTTGGATCAGCCCCAGCATTTT. Translation gives CASSYSPGLDQPQHF. This chain uses TRBV6-6 with TRBJ1-5; possibly TRBD1 for D (5 bases). This CDR3 comprises 15 residues. CDR1 and CDR2 (germline): MNHNY, SVGAGI (reference sequence). Between the trimmed V and J ends, which lost 0 bases and 5 bases, there was a span of 11 bases.

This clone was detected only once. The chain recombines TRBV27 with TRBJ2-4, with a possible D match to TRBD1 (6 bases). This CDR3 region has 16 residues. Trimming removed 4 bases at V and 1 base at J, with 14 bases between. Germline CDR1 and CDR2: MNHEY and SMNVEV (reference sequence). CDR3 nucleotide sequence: TGTGCCAGCAGTTCTGACCAGGGGTCGGCCAAAAACATTCAGTACTTC. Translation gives CASSSDQGSAKNIQYF.

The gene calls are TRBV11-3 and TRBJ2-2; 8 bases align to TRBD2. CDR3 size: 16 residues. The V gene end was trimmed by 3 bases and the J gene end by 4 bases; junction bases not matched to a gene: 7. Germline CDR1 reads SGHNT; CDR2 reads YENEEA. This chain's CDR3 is CASSLTAGAGTGELFF. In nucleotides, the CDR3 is TGTGCCAGCAGCTTGACAGCGGGGGCGGGCACCGGGGAGCTGTTTTTT.

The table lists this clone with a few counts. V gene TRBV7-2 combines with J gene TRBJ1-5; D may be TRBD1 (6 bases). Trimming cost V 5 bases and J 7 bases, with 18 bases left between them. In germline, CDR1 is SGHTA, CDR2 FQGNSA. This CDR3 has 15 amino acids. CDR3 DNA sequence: TGTGCCAGCAGCCAATTCTCGGGGGGCAGACAGCCCCAGCATTTT. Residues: CASSQFSGGRQPQHF.

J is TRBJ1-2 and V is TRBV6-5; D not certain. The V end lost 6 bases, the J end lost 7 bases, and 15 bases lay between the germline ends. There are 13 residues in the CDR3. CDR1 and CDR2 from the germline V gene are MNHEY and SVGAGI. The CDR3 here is CASSQTRLVGYTF. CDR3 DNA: TGTGCCAGCAGCCAGACACGTTTAGTTGGCTACACCTTC.

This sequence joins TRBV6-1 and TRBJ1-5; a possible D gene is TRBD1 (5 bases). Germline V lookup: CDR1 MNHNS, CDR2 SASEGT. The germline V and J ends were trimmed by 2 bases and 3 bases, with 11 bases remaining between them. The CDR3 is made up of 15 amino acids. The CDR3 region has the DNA TGTGCCAGCAGTGAACCGTCAGGGTTCAATCAGCCCCAGCATTTT. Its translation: CASSEPSGFNQPQHF.

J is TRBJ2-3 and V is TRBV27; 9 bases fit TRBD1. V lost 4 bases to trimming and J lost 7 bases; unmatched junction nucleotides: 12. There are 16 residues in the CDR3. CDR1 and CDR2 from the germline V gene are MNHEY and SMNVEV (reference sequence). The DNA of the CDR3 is TGTGCCAGCAGTTCCTATGGACAGGGGACCTTACATACGCAGTATTTT. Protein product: CASSSYGQGTLHTQYF.

CDR3 nucleotides: TGTGCCAGCAGCATACAGACTCCGGGACTAGCGGCAGATACGCAGTATTTT. It is translated as CASSIQTPGLAADTQYF. The chain carries TRBV7-9 and TRBJ2-3; 11 bases align to TRBD2. V was clipped by 5 bases and J by 4 bases; unmatched bases: 11. The CDR3 length is 17 residues. Germline CDR1 reads SEHNR; CDR2 reads FQNEAQ (reference sequence).

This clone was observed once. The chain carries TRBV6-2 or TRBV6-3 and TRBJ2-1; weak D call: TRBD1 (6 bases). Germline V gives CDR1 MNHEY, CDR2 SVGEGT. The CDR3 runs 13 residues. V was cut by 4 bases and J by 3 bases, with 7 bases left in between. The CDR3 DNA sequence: TGTGCCAGCAGTTCGGACAGCTACAATGAGCAGTTCTTC. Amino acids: CASSSDSYNEQFF.

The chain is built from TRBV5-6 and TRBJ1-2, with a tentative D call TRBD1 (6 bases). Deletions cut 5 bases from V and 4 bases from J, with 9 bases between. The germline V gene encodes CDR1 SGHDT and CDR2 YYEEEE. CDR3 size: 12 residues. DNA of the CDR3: TGTGCCAGCAGTCGGACAGCCTATGGCTACACCTTC. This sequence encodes CASSRTAYGYTF.

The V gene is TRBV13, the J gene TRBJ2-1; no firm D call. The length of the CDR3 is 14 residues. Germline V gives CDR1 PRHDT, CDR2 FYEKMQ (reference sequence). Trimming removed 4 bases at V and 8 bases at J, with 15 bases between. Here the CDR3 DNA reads TGTGCCAGCAGCTCCCGGGTCGATTTTCATGAGCAGTTCTTC. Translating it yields CASSSRVDFHEQFF.

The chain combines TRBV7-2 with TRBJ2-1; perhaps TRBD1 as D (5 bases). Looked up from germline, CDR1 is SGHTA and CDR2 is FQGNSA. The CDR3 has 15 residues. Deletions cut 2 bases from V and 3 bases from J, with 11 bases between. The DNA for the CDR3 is TGTGCCAGCAGCTTACGATCCAGGGACTACAATGAGCAGTTCTTC. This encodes CASSLRSRDYNEQFF.

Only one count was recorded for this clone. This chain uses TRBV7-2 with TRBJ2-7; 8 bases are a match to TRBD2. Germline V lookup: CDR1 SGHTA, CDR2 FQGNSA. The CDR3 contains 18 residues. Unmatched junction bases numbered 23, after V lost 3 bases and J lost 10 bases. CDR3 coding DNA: TGTGCCAGCAGCTTTCGCGGATCCCCCGCGGGAGGAGATACGAAACAGTACTTC. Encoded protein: CASSFRGSPAGGDTKQYF.

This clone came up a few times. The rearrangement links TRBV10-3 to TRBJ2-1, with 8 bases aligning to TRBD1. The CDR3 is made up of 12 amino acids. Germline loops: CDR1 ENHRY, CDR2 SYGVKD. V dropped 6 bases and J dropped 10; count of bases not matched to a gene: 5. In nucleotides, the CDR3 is TGTGCCATCAGGACAGGGGCGCAAGAGCAGTTCTTC. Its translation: CAIRTGAQEQFF.

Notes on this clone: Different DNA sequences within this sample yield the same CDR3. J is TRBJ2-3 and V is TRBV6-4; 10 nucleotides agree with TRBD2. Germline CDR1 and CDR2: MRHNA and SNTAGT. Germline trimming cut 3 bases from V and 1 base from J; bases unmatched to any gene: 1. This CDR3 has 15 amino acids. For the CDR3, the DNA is TGTGCCAGCAGTGAAACTAGCGGGGGCACAGATACGCAGTATTTT. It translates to CASSETSGGTDTQYF.

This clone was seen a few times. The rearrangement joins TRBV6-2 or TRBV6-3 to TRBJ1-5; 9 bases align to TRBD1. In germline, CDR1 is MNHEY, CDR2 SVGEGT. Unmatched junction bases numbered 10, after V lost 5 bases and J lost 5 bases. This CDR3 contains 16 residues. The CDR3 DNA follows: TGTGCCAGCAGTCGCTACCCTGGGACAGGGCATCAGCCCCAGCATTTT. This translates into CASSRYPGTGHQPQHF.

The CDR3 bases are TGTGCCAGCAGTTCCTACCGGGACTCCTACGAGCAGTACTTC. It codes for CASSSYRDSYEQYF. This chain connects TRBV6-2 or TRBV6-3 to TRBJ2-7; possible D gene TRBD2, 5 bases. V shed 4 bases and J shed 0 bases, with 10 bases lying between them. The CDR3 loop spans 14 amino acids. Germline V CDR1 and CDR2: MNHEY, SVGEGT.

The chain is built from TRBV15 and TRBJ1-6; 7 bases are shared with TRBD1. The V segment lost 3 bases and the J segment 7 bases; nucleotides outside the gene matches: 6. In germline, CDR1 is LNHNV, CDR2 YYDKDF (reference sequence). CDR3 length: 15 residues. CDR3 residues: CATSRTGQANSPLHF. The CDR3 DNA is TGTGCCACCAGCAGGACTGGACAGGCCAATTCACCCCTCCACTTT. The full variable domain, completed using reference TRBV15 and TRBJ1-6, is DAMVIQNPRYQVTQFGKPVTLSCSQTLNHNVMYWYQQKSSQAPKLLFHYYDKDFNNEADTPDNFQSRRPNTSFCFLDIRSPGLGDTAMYLCATSRTGQANSPLHFGNGTRLTVT.

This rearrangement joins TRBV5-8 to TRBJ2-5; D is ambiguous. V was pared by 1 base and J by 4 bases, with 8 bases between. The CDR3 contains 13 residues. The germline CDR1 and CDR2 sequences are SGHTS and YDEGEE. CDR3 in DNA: TGTGCCAGCAGCTTGTACACGGGAGAGACCCAGTACTTC. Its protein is CASSLYTGETQYF. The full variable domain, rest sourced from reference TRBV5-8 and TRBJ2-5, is EAGVTQSPTHLIKTRGQQATLRCSPISGHTSVYWYQQALGLGLQFLLWYDEGEERNRGNFPPRFSGRQFPNYSSELNVNALELEDSALYLCASSLYTGETQYFGPGTRLLVL.

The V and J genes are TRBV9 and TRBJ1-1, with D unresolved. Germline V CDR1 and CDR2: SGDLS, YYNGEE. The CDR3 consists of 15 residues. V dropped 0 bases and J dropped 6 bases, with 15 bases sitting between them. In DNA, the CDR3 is TGTGCCAGCAGCGTAGAGGGAGGGCGATCGGCTGAAGCTTTCTTT. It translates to CASSVEGGRSAEAFF.

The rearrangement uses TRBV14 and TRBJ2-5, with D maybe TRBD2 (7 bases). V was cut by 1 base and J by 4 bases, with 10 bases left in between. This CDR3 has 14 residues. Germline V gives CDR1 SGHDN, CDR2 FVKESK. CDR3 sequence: CASSQGGGRETQYF. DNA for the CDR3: TGTGCCAGCAGCCAAGGCGGGGGCAGAGAGACCCAGTACTTC.

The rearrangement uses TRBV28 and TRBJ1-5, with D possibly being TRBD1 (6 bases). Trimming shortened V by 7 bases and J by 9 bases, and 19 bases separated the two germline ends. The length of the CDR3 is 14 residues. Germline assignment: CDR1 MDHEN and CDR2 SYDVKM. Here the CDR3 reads CASKTGGASGPQHF. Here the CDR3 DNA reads TGTGCCAGCAAAACGGGGGGCGCGTCTGGGCCCCAGCATTTT.